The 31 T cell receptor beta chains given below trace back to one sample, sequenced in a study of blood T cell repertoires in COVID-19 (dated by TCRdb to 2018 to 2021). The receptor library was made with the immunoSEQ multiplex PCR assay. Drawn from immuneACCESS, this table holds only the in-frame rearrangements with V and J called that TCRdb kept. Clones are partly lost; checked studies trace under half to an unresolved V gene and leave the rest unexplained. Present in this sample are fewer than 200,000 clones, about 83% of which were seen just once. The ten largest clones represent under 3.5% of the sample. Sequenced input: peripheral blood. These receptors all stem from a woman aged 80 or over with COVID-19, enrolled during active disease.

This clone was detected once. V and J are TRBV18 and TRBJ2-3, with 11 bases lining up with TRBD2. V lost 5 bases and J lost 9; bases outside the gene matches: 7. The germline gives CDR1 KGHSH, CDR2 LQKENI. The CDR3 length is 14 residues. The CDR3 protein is CASSGTSGASTQYF. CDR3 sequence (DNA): TGTGCCAGCTCAGGGACTAGCGGAGCTTCGACGCAGTATTTT.

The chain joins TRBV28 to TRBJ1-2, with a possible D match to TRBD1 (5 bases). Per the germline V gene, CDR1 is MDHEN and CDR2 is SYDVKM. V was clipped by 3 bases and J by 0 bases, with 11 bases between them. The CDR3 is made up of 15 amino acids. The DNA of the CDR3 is TGTGCCAGCAGTTTTTTCGGGGGTACTAACTATGGCTACACCTTC. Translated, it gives CASSFFGGTNYGYTF.

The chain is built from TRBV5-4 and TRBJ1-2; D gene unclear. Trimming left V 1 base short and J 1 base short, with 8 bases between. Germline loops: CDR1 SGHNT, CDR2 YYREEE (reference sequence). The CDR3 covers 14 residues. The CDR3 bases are TGTGCCAGCAGCTTGTTCGCGGGTAACTATGGCTACACCTTC. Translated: CASSLFAGNYGYTF.

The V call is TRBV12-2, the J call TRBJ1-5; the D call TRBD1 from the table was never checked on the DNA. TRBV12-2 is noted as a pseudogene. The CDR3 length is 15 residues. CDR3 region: CASRLLGQGDQPQHF. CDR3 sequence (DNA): TGTGCAAGTCGCTTACTGGGACAGGGAGATCAGCCCCAGCATTTT.

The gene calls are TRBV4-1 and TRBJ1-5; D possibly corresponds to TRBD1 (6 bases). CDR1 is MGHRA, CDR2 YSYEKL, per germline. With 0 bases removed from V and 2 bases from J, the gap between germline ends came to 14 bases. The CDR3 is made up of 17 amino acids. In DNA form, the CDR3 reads TGCGCCAGCAGCCAAGATCGGGGGGGCCGAGGCAATCAGCCCCAGCATTTT. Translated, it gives CASSQDRGGRGNQPQHF.

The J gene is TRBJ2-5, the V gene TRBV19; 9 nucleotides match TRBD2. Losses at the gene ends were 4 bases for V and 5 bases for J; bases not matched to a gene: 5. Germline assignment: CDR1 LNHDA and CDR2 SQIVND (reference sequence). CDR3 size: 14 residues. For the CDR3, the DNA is TGTGCCAGTAGTACTATAGCGGGGGTTGAGACCCAGTACTTC. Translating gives CASSTIAGVETQYF. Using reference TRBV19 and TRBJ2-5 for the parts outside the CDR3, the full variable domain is DGGITQSPKYLFRKEGQNVTLSCEQNLNHDAMYWYRQDPGQGLRLIYYSQIVNDFQKGDIAEGYSVSREKKESFPLTVTSAQKNPTAFYLCASSTIAGVETQYFGPGTRLLVL.

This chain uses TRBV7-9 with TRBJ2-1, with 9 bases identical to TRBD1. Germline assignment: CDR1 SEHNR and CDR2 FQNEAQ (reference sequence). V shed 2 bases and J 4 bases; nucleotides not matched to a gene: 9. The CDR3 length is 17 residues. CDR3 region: CASSLRKGDRVYNEQFF. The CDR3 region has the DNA TGTGCCAGCAGCTTAAGGAAGGGGGACAGGGTATACAATGAGCAGTTCTTC. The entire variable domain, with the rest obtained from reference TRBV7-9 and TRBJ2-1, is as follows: DTGVSQNPRHKITKRGQNVTFRCDPISEHNRLYWYRQTLGQGPEFLTYFQNEAQLEKSRLLSDRFSAERPKGSFSTLEIQRTEQGDSAMYLCASSLRKGDRVYNEQFFGPGTRLTVL.

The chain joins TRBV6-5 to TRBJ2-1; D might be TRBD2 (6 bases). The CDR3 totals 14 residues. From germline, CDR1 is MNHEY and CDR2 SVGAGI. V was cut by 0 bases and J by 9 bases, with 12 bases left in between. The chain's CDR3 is CASSYSIAGGEQFF. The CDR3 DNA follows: TGTGCCAGCAGTTACTCGATTGCCGGGGGTGAGCAGTTCTTC.

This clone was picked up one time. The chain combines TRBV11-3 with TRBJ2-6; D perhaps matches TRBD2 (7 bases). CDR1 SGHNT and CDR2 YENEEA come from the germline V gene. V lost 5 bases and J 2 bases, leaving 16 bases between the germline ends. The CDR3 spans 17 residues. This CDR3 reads CASSPSPGGAGANVLTF. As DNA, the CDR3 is TGTGCCAGCAGCCCCTCCCCGGGGGGCGCTGGGGCCAACGTCCTGACTTTC. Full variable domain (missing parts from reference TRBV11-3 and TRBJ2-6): EAGVVQSPRYKIIEKKQPVAFWCNPISGHNTLYWYLQNLGQGPELLIRYENEEAVDDSQLPKDRFSAERLKGVDSTLKIQPAELGDSAVYLCASSPSPGGAGANVLTFGAGSRLTVL.

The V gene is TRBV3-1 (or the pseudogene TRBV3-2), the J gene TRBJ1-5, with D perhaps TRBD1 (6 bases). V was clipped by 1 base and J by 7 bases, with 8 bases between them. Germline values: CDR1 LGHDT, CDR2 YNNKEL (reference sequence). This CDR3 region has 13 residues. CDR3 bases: TGTGCCAGCAGCCAAGGGGGGCGGCAGCCCCAGCATTTT. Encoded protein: CASSQGGRQPQHF.

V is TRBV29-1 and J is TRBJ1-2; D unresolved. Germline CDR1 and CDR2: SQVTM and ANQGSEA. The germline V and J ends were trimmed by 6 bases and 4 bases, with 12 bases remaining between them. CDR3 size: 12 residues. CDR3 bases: TGCAGCGTGTGGACTCTTAGCTATGGCTACACCTTC. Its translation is CSVWTLSYGYTF.

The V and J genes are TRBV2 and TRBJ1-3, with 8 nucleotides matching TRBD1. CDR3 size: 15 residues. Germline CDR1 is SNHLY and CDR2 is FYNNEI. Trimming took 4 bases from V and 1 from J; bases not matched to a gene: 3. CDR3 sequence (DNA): TGTGCCAGCAGTGTGGACAGGGTTTCTGGAAACACCATATATTTT. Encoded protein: CASSVDRVSGNTIYF.

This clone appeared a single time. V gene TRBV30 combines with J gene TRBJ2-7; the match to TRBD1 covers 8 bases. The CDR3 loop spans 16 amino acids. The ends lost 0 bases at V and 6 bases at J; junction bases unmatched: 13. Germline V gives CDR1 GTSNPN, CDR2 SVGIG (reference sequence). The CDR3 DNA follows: TGTGCCTGGAGTGTACGCCCCGGACAGGGTCGTCGCGAGCAGTACTTC. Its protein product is CAWSVRPGQGRREQYF.

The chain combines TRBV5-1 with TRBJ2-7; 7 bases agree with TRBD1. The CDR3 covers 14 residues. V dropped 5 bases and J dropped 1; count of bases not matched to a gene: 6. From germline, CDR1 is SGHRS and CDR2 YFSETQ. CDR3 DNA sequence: TGCGCCAGCAGGCTAAGGGGGCCTTCCTACGAGCAGTACTTC. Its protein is CASRLRGPSYEQYF.

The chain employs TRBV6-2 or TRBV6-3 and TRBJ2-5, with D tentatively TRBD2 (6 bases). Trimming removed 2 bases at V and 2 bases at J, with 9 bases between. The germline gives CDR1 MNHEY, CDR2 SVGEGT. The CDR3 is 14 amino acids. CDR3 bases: TGTGCCAGCAGTTACGTGGGGAGGCAAGAGACCCAGTACTTC. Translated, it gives CASSYVGRQETQYF.

In nucleotides, the CDR3 is TGCGCCAGCCGGGGAGTAGCGGGCCCCTACGAGCAGTACTTC. It specifies CASRGVAGPYEQYF. The chain couples TRBV5-1 to TRBJ2-7, with 7 bases that match TRBD2. CDR1 and CDR2 (germline): SGHRS, YFSETQ. The CDR3 is 14 amino acids. The V and J ends lost 7 bases and 2 bases, in that order; junction bases with no gene match: 9.

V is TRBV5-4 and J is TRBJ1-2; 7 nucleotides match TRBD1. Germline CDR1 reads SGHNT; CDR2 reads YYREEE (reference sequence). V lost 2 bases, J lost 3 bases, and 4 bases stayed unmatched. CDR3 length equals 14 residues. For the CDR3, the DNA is TGTGCCAGCAGCTTTAGGGGGCGGGACTATGGCTACACCTTC. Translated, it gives CASSFRGRDYGYTF.

CDR3 coding DNA: TGTGCCACCAGGGCAGGGCGCGATGAGCAGTTCTTC. Its translation is CATRAGRDEQFF. The chain combines TRBV24-1 with TRBJ2-1, with D possibly TRBD1 on 5 matching bases. From germline, CDR1 is KGHDR and CDR2 SFDVKD. The germline V and J ends were trimmed by 7 bases and 8 bases, with 11 bases remaining between them. The CDR3 contains 12 residues.

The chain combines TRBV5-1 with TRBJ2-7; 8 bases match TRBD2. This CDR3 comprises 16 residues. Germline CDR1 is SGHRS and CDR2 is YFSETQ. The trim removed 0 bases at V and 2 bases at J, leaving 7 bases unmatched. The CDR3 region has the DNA TGCGCCAGCAGCTTGGGGGTTAGCGGGACCCCCTACGAGCAGTACTTC. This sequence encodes CASSLGVSGTPYEQYF.

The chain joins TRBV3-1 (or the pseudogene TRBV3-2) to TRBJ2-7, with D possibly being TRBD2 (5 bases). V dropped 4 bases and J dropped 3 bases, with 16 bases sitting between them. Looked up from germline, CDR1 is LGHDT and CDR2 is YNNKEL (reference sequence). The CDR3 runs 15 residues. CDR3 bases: TGTGCCAGCAGCCTAATCCGGGATTCAGTCTACGAGCAGTACTTC. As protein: CASSLIRDSVYEQYF.

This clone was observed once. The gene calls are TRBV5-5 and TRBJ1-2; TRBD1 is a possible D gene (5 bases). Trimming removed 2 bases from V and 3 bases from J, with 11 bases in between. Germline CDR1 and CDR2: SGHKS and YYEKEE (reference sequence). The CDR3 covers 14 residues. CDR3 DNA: TGTGCCAGCAGCTTAAATGGCAGGGACTATGGCTACACCTTC. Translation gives CASSLNGRDYGYTF.

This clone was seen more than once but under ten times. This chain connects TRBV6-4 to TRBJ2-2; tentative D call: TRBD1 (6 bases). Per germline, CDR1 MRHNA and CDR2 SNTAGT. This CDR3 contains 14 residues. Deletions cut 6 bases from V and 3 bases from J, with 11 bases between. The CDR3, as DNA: TGTGCCAGCAGAGGACAGAGGGACACCGGGGAGCTGTTTTTT. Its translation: CASRGQRDTGELFF.

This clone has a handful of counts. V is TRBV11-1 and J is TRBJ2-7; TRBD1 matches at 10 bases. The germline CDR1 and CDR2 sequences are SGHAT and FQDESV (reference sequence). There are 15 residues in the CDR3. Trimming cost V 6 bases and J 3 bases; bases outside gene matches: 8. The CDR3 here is CASRQNRDRGYEQYF. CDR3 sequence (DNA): TGTGCCAGCAGACAAAACCGGGACAGGGGCTACGAGCAGTACTTC.

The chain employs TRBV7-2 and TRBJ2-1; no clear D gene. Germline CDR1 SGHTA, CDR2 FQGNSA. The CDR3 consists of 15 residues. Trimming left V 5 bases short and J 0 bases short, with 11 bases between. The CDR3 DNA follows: TGTGCCAGCAGCGCAACTTGGAGCTCCTACAATGAGCAGTTCTTC. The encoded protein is CASSATWSSYNEQFF.

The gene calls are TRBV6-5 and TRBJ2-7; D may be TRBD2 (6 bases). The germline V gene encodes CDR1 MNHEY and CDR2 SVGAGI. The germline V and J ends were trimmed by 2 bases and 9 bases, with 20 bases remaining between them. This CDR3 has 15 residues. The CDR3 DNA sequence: TGTGCCAGCAGTTACATTGTCGGGGGTTTAGGCCGGCAGTACTTC. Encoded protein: CASSYIVGGLGRQYF.

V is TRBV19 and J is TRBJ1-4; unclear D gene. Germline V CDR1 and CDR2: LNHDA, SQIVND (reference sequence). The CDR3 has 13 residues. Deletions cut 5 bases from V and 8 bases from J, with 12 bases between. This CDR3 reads CASSAVAWEKLFF. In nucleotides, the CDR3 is TGTGCCAGTAGTGCGGTAGCTTGGGAAAAACTGTTTTTT.

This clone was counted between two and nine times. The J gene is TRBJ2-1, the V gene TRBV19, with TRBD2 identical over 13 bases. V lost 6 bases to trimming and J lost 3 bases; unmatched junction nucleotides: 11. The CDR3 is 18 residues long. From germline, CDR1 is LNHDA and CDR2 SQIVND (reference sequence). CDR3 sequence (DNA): TGTGCCAGTAGAACGGTTGGACTAGCGGGGGCCAACTACAATGAGCAGTTCTTC. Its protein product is CASRTVGLAGANYNEQFF.

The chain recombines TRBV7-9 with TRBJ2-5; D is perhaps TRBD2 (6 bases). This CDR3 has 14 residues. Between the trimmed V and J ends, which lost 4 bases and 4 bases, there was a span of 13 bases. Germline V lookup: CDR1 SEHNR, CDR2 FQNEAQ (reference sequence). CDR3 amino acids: CASSSATSGETQYF. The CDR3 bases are TGTGCCAGCAGCTCCGCGACTAGTGGAGAGACCCAGTACTTC.

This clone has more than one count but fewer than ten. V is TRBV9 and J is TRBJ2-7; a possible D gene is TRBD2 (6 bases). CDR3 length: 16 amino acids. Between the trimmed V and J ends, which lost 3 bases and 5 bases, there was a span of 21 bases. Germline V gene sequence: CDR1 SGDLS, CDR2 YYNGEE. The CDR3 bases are TGTGCCAGCAGCGCGGGCGTGGAGGGTCTTGGGGACGAGCAGTACTTC. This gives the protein CASSAGVEGLGDEQYF.

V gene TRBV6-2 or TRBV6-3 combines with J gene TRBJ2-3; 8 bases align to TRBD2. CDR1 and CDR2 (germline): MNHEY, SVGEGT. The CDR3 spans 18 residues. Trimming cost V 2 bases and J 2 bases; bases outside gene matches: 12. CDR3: CASSYPGASGYLTDTQYF. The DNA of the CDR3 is TGTGCCAGCAGTTACCCAGGGGCTAGCGGGTACCTCACAGATACGCAGTATTTT.

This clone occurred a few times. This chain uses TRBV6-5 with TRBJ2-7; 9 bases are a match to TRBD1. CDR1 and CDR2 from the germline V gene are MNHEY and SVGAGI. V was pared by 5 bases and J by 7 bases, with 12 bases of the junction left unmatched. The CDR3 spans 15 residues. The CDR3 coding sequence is TGTGCCAGCAGTAACCCGGGACAGGGTTTACGAGAGCAGTACTTC. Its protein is CASSNPGQGLREQYF.